The next 19 T cell receptor beta chains were all read from a single sample in a study of blood T cells in healthy people across ages. A J-beta primer mix and a sample-barcoded 5' primer were used in a second PCR of roughly 7 to 12 cycles. TCRdb ran MiXCR on the 5' RACE reads and lists one entry per CDR3 protein. The sample includes 800,000 or so distinct CDR3 sequences, around half of them seen just once. The sequenced sample consisted of blood. The receptors were sampled from an elderly man in good health.

The V call is TRBV2, the J call TRBJ2-5; D is unresolved. Trimming shortened V by 6 bases and J by 3 bases, and 20 bases separated the two germline ends. Germline lookup yields CDR1 SNHLY and CDR2 FYNNEI. The CDR3 has 16 amino acids. CDR3: CASSATPRSGKETQYF. CDR3 DNA sequence: TGTGCCAGCAGCGCAACCCCTCGATCGGGCAAAGAGACCCAGTACTTC.

The chain recombines TRBV12-3 or TRBV12-4 with TRBJ2-2; no reliable D call. There are 13 residues in the CDR3. Trimming took off 7 bases at V and 2 bases at J, with 8 bases between the two ends. DNA for the CDR3: TGTGCCAGCAAACCTAGTAACACCGGGGAGCTGTTTTTT. Translating gives CASKPSNTGELFF.

V and J are TRBV10-3 and TRBJ2-7; TRBD2 matches 11 bases. V lost 10 bases and J lost 6; bases outside the gene matches: 14. Looked up from germline, CDR1 is ENHRY and CDR2 is SYGVKD. There are 15 residues in the CDR3. CDR3 nucleotide sequence: TGTGCCACAAGAGCACTAGCGGGAGTGGAAGGCGAGCAGTACTTC. Amino acids: CATRALAGVEGEQYF.

This clonotype was seen repeatedly, ten times or more. This sequence joins TRBV29-1 and TRBJ2-7, with D hard to call. With 6 bases removed from V and 7 bases from J, the gap between germline ends came to 13 bases. CDR3 length: 11 residues. The germline V gene encodes CDR1 SQVTM and CDR2 ANQGSEA. The CDR3, as DNA: TGCAGCGTCGTTATCCTTGAAGAGCAGTACTTC. Protein: CSVVILEEQYF.

In the case of this clonotype: Possible read error: a much larger clone is one base away. V usage is TRBV29-1 and J usage is TRBJ2-4; D possibly corresponds to TRBD1 (6 bases). This CDR3 has 13 amino acids. CDR1 is SQVTM, CDR2 ANQGSEA, per germline. The CDR3 coding sequence is TGCAGCGTTGAAATTACAGGGAAAAACGTTCAGTACTTC. It yields the protein CSVEITGKNVQYF.

This clonotype was seen more than once but under ten times. The chain joins TRBV5-1 to TRBJ2-2; 8 nucleotides line up with TRBD2. Germline assignment: CDR1 SGHRS and CDR2 YFSETQ. The CDR3 has 15 residues. J was trimmed by 5 bases and V by 5 bases; bases with no gene match: 8. Here the CDR3 DNA reads TGCGCCAGCAGTCGGAGCGGGAGAGAGACCGGGGAGCTGTTTTTT. Amino acid sequence: CASSRSGRETGELFF.

The chain combines TRBV7-8 with TRBJ2-1; unclear D gene. Trimming removed 0 bases from V and 7 bases from J, with 10 bases in between. Per the germline V gene, CDR1 is SGHVS and CDR2 is FQNEAQ. The CDR3 extends over 14 amino acids. In DNA, the CDR3 is TGTGCCAGCAGCTTAGCGCGTCCAGCAAATGAGCAGTTCTTC. Translation: CASSLARPANEQFF.

This clonotype was observed a few times. The chain joins TRBV7-2 to TRBJ2-1; 7 nucleotides match TRBD2. The CDR3 is 15 amino acids. After removal of 5 bases from V and 5 bases from J, the junction contained 9 bases not matched to a gene. Germline assignment: CDR1 SGHTA and CDR2 FQGNSA. Written as DNA, the CDR3 is TGTGCCAGCAGCCCCAGTGGGACTACGAACAATGAGCAGTTCTTC. It specifies CASSPSGTTNNEQFF.

CDR3 bases: TGTGCCAGCAGCTTGTTGGCGGGGGTCCCCGGGGATGAGCAGTTCTTC. Translated, it gives CASSLLAGVPGDEQFF. The chain links TRBV5-6 to TRBJ2-1; 7 positions match TRBD2. CDR1 is SGHDT, CDR2 YYEEEE, per germline. The CDR3 consists of 16 residues. J lost 8 bases, V lost 1 base, and 12 bases had no gene match.

This clonotype appeared a few times. The genes are TRBV20-1 and TRBJ2-1; no clear D gene. The better agreement between TRBJ2-7 and the DNA end casts doubt on the J call. The CDR3 is 16 residues long. Germline CDR1 reads DFQATT; CDR2 reads SNEGSKA (reference sequence). The CDR3 here is CSARDRPPSSYNEQYF. DNA for the CDR3: TGCAGTGCTAGAGATAGGCCTCCGAGCTCCTACAATGAGCAGTACTTC.

The V and J genes are TRBV14 and TRBJ2-7; TRBD2 aligns across 8 bases. The CDR3 has 15 residues. The V and J ends lost 1 base and 2 bases, in that order; junction bases with no gene match: 4. Germline V CDR1 and CDR2: SGHDN, FVKESK. CDR3 nucleotides: TGTGCCAGCAGCCAAGTTCAGGGACTAGCCTACGAGCAGTACTTC. Protein: CASSQVQGLAYEQYF.

The chain joins TRBV10-3 to TRBJ1-2; 9 bases line up with TRBD1. CDR1 and CDR2 (germline): ENHRY, SYGVKD. CDR3 length: 16 residues. V was clipped by 10 bases and J by 3 bases; unmatched bases: 15. The CDR3 region has the DNA TGTGCCACCGCCTCGGGGACAGGGCTATACTACTATGGCTACACCTTC. It codes for CATASGTGLYYYGYTF.

J is TRBJ1-2 and V is TRBV27; the D is unclear. The CDR3 has 14 residues. The germline V and J ends were trimmed by 2 bases and 4 bases, with 11 bases remaining between them. In germline, CDR1 is MNHEY, CDR2 SMNVEV (reference sequence). The CDR3 region has the DNA TGTGCCAGCAGTTTAGCACCGGGGTTCTATGGCTACACCTTC. Protein product: CASSLAPGFYGYTF.

The V gene is TRBV27, the J gene TRBJ2-2, with 12 bases identical to TRBD2. Unmatched junction bases numbered 4, after V lost 7 bases and J lost 7 bases. Germline V gene lookup returns CDR1 MNHEY and CDR2 SMNVEV (reference sequence). The CDR3 is 14 residues long. The CDR3 nucleotides are TGTGCCAGCAAGGGGACTAGCGGGCACGGGGAGCTGTTTTTT. This sequence encodes CASKGTSGHGELFF.

This clonotype was detected a few times. The V gene is TRBV12-3 or TRBV12-4, the J gene TRBJ2-3; D is possibly TRBD2 (5 bases). This CDR3 comprises 16 residues. Trimming shortened V by 6 bases and J by 0 bases, and 16 bases separated the two germline ends. CDR3: CASSPPAGASTDTQYF. In DNA, the CDR3 is TGTGCCAGCAGCCCCCCCGCGGGCGCCAGCACAGATACGCAGTATTTT.

This chain joins TRBV10-3 and TRBJ1-6, with D uncertain. The CDR3 is 14 amino acids. V lost 10 bases to trimming and J lost 8 bases, with 18 bases between them. Germline V gene lookup returns CDR1 ENHRY and CDR2 SYGVKD. CDR3 in DNA: TGTGCCACACACCGGTCTAAGGCAGATTCACCCCTCCACTTT. Protein sequence: CATHRSKADSPLHF.

The chain employs TRBV20-1 and TRBJ2-1, with a tentative D call TRBD1 (5 bases). Deletions cut 5 bases from V and 9 bases from J, with 14 bases between. The CDR3 contains 12 residues. From germline, CDR1 is DFQATT and CDR2 SNEGSKA (reference sequence). The CDR3 bases are TGCAGTGCTTCGACAGAGCTGGGTGAGCAGTTCTTC. It yields the protein CSASTELGEQFF.

The chain recombines TRBV5-1 with TRBJ2-3; 12 positions match TRBD2. Germline loops: CDR1 SGHRS, CDR2 YFSETQ. The CDR3 contains 16 residues. V trimming: 4 bases; J trimming: 2 bases; junction bases outside the gene matches: 5. The CDR3 sequence: CASSGRTSGDTDTQYF. CDR3 bases: TGCGCCAGCAGCGGACGGACTAGCGGGGACACAGATACGCAGTATTTT.

The chain employs TRBV6-6 and TRBJ2-1, with D perhaps TRBD2 (7 bases). CDR1 and CDR2 from the germline V gene are MNHNY and SVGAGI (reference sequence). V lost 2 bases, J lost 7 bases, and 18 bases lay in between. The CDR3 covers 16 residues. As DNA, the CDR3 is TGTGCCAGCAGTTACGAGGGGGGCGCGGGGGTGAATGAGCAGTTCTTC. Translation: CASSYEGGAGVNEQFF.